The 2 T cell receptor beta chains listed next were all sequenced from one sample in a study of response to subunit inactivated influenza vaccine (dated by TCRdb to the late 2010s). Library preparation used RT-PCR. TCRdb names Illumina HiSeq 2500 as the instrument used. TCRdb trimmed the raw reads at Q25, called clones with MiXCR and kept productive beta chains. Entries that share a CDR3 protein sequence are merged under the most common genes and DNA. The sample profile shows around 500,000 distinct CDR3 sequences; approximately 11% of them were found once. The biggest ten clones account for 12% of the sample. The sample's time point, from its label and the paper: approximately 47 days after influenza vaccine administration. Sequenced material: PBMCs from blood, taken roughly 47 days after vaccination. These receptors were obtained from a man aged 45-60 years who received an inactivated influenza vaccine. Donor details come from another sample of the same person, matched by shared clones.

This clonotype showed up just a few times. This rearrangement joins TRBV5-1 to TRBJ1-3; D not certain. Germline CDR1 is SGHRS and CDR2 is YFSETQ. The CDR3 length is 14 residues. The ends were cut back, 2 bases at V and 4 bases at J, with 10 bases in the middle. The CDR3 loop reads CASSLTDYGNTIYF. CDR3 in DNA: TGCGCCAGCAGCTTAACAGACTACGGAAACACCATATATTTT.

The rearrangement uses TRBV29-1 and TRBJ2-7, with D unresolved. Germline loops: CDR1 SQVTM, CDR2 ANQGSEA. CDR3 length equals 14 residues. V was shortened by 4 bases and J by 6 bases, with 19 bases between the two germline ends. The CDR3 region is CSVAVKSYSFEQYF. CDR3 in DNA: TGCAGCGTTGCGGTGAAATCCTATTCTTTCGAGCAGTACTTC.